The 9 T cell receptor beta chains in this list originate from one sample, sequenced in a study of CD8 T cell repertoires and HIV-1 epitope variants. Only in-frame clones appear in the TCRdb table, and some are missing; sequencing was by immunoSEQ multiplex PCR. This sample has roughly 2,700 clones, with roughly two thirds found just once. These receptors' targets are unknown. The specimen sequenced was cultured CD8+ T cells derived from PBMCs. All receptors come from a male donor with HIV.

This chain connects TRBV29-1 to TRBJ2-2, with 9 bases aligning to TRBD1. After removal of 6 bases from V and 5 bases from J, the junction contained 10 bases not matched to a gene. The CDR3 is made up of 15 amino acids. CDR1 and CDR2 from the germline V gene are SQVTM and ANQGSEA. The CDR3 spells CSVPGTGKRTGELFF. In nucleotides, the CDR3 is TGCAGCGTCCCCGGGACAGGGAAACGGACCGGGGAGCTGTTTTTT.

This chain links TRBV6-1 with TRBJ2-2; 7 nucleotides agree with TRBD2. This CDR3 has 13 amino acids. After removal of 10 bases from V and 8 bases from J, the junction contained 10 bases not matched to a gene. Germline V gives CDR1 MNHNS, CDR2 SASEGT. CDR3 bases: TGTGCCACCTTACAGCGGGAAGGGGGGGAGCTGTTTTTT. This encodes CATLQREGGELFF.

This rearrangement joins TRBV7-2 to TRBJ1-5, with a weak D call TRBD1 (5 bases). CDR3 length equals 15 residues. The germline V and J ends were trimmed by 3 bases and 2 bases, with 11 bases remaining between them. Germline V gene lookup returns CDR1 SGHTA and CDR2 FQGNSA. In DNA form, the CDR3 reads TGTGCCAGCAGCTTCCTATTGGGGGGCAATCAGCCCCAGCATTTT. Protein: CASSFLLGGNQPQHF.

The chain joins TRBV5-6 to TRBJ1-2, with TRBD1 matching 11 bases. Germline loops: CDR1 SGHDT, CDR2 YYEEEE. The CDR3 is 14 amino acids. The junction had 5 bases not matched to a gene; V was cut back by 0 bases and J by 10 bases. Here the CDR3 reads CASSLGGTGGTYTF. In nucleotides, the CDR3 is TGTGCCAGCAGCTTGGGCGGGACAGGGGGAACCTACACCTTC.

The chain links TRBV7-9 to TRBJ2-7; no firm D call. Trimming removed 0 bases at V and 0 bases at J, with 12 bases between. The CDR3 loop spans 16 amino acids. CDR1 SEHNR and CDR2 FQNEAQ come from the germline V gene (reference sequence). The CDR3 nucleotides read TGTGCCAGCAGCTTAGCGGGATCGACAAGCTCCTACGAGCAGTACTTC. This gives the protein CASSLAGSTSSYEQYF.

The chain has TRBV6-5 and TRBJ2-1; D gene unclear. Germline V CDR1 and CDR2: MNHEY, SVGAGI. The CDR3 is 13 amino acids. V lost 2 bases and J 9 bases, leaving 11 bases between the germline ends. The CDR3 loop reads CASSYGITGEQFF. CDR3 nucleotides: TGTGCCAGCAGTTACGGGATCACCGGTGAGCAGTTCTTC.

This chain uses TRBV6-1 with TRBJ2-7; 10 nucleotides align to TRBD2. There are 15 residues in the CDR3. The ends lost 1 base at V and 2 bases at J; junction bases unmatched: 2. CDR1 and CDR2 from the germline V gene are MNHNS and SASEGT. CDR3 protein: CASSEESGGAYEQYF. The CDR3 coding sequence is TGTGCCAGCAGTGAAGAAAGCGGGGGGGCCTACGAGCAGTACTTC.

This sequence joins TRBV28 and TRBJ1-1; no clear D gene. The CDR3 extends over 14 amino acids. Between the trimmed V and J ends, which lost 6 bases and 1 base, there was a span of 12 bases. The V gene's germline CDR1 is MDHEN and CDR2 SYDVKM. The CDR3 DNA follows: TGTGCCAGCAGGCCCCCCCTCCAGAACACTGAAGCTTTCTTT. This gives the protein CASRPPLQNTEAFF.

V is TRBV19 and J is TRBJ1-5; D ambiguous. This CDR3 is built from 17 residues. Germline CDR1 is LNHDA and CDR2 is SQIVND (reference sequence). Trimming took 2 bases from V and 0 from J, leaving 14 bases between them. The CDR3 DNA reads as TGTGCCAGTAGTATATTTAGCGGGATGTATAGCAATCAGCCCCAGCATTTT. Translated: CASSIFSGMYSNQPQHF.